The 11 T cell receptor beta chains below come from one sample, sequenced in a study of cytomegalovirus exposure and HLA in healthy donors. PCR was performed using 60 Vbeta and 13 Jbeta primers. Using immunoSEQ multiplex PCR, the repertoire was profiled, and TCRdb retains in-frame clones only, with some absent. The data show over 100,000 clones, roughly 80% seen once. The sample comprised PBMCs. The source is a young man in good health and CMV-seropositive.

In its sample, this clone was seen once. This chain uses TRBV28 with TRBJ1-1; D unclear. CDR3 length: 14 residues. From germline, CDR1 is MDHEN and CDR2 SYDVKM. V shed 3 bases and J shed 4 bases, with 12 bases lying between them. CDR3 residues: CASSFWTGSTEAFF. CDR3 bases: TGTGCCAGCAGTTTCTGGACTGGCAGCACTGAAGCTTTCTTT.

The chain carries TRBV29-1 and TRBJ1-4; D is ambiguous. The CDR3 covers 15 residues. V lost 6 bases, J lost 5 bases, and 19 bases lay in between. CDR1 is SQVTM, CDR2 ANQGSEA, per germline. The CDR3 DNA reads as TGCAGCGTCCTCCCTGGCCAGGCGGGGAATGAAAAACTGTTTTTT. Its translation is CSVLPGQAGNEKLFF.

The chain links TRBV5-1 to TRBJ2-7; no definite D call. The germline V gene has CDR1 SGHRS and CDR2 YFSETQ. The CDR3 sequence is 13 residues long. Between the trimmed V and J ends, which lost 5 bases and 2 bases, there was a span of 11 bases. The CDR3 here is CASSYESPYEQYF. In nucleotides, the CDR3 is TGCGCCAGCAGTTACGAGTCCCCCTACGAGCAGTACTTC.

This clone was detected only once. The CDR3 reads CASTSSSSGNTIYF. Here the CDR3 DNA reads TGTGCCAGCACCTCGTCGAGCTCTGGAAACACCATATATTTT. The chain has TRBV14 and TRBJ1-3, with D hard to call. V lost 7 bases, J lost 0 bases, and 10 bases lay in between. CDR3 length: 14 residues. From germline, CDR1 is SGHDN and CDR2 FVKESK. Together with reference TRBV14 and TRBJ1-3, the CDR3 gives the full variable domain: EAGVTQFPSHSVIEKGQTVTLRCDPISGHDNLYWYRRVMGKEIKFLLHFVKESKQDESGMPNNRFLAERTGGTYSTLKVQPAELEDSGVYFCASTSSSSGNTIYFGEGSWLTVV.

In regard to this clone: The identical CDR3 is also encoded by other nucleotide sequences in the sample. In nucleotides, the CDR3 is TGTGCCAGCAGTCTCAGACAGGGGATCTATGGCTACACCTTC. Residues: CASSLRQGIYGYTF. This chain joins TRBV27 and TRBJ1-2; 8 positions match TRBD1. Per the germline V gene, CDR1 is MNHEY and CDR2 is SMNVEV (reference sequence). The CDR3 is 14 residues long. With V trimmed by 5 bases and J by 4 bases, 6 bases remained unmatched.

The rearrangement uses TRBV7-3 and TRBJ2-7; 8 bases align to TRBD2. This CDR3 has 13 residues. Germline lookup yields CDR1 SGHTA and CDR2 FQGTGA. J was trimmed by 4 bases and V by 3 bases; bases with no gene match: 2. CDR3 nucleotides: TGTGCCAGCAGCTTTTCTAGCGGGTACGAGCAGTACTTC. Protein sequence: CASSFSSGYEQYF.

This clone was seen a single time. The chain is built from TRBV27 and TRBJ1-2, with TRBD1 matching 12 bases. This CDR3 is 16 amino acids long. Germline-derived CDR1 and CDR2 are MNHEY and SMNVEV (reference sequence). V lost 6 bases and J lost 8; bases outside the gene matches: 13. As DNA, the CDR3 is TGTGCCAGCAGACCCGGGACAGGGGGCGCCAGTGGCGGCTACACCTTC. Its translation is CASRPGTGGASGGYTF.

This chain uses TRBV6-1 with TRBJ1-1; D may be TRBD1 (5 bases). Germline CDR1 and CDR2: MNHNS and SASEGT. The CDR3 is 11 amino acids. V lost 7 bases and J lost 11, with 14 bases in between. The CDR3 nucleotides read TGTGCCAGCACCGCAGGGTTTGGGGCTTTCTTT. Its translation: CASTAGFGAFF.

This sequence joins TRBV6-5 and TRBJ1-6; 7 bases match TRBD1. The CDR3 has 13 residues. With V trimmed by 6 bases and J by 8 bases, 4 bases remained unmatched. The germline gives CDR1 MNHEY, CDR2 SVGAGI. In nucleotides, the CDR3 is TGTGCCAGCAGCGGAGACAGGGATTCACCCCTCCACTTT. The encoded protein is CASSGDRDSPLHF.

V gene TRBV2 combines with J gene TRBJ1-4; TRBD1 agrees at 7 bases. Germline lookup yields CDR1 SNHLY and CDR2 FYNNEI. CDR3 length: 14 amino acids. Unmatched junction bases numbered 3, after V lost 5 bases and J lost 3 bases. The DNA of the CDR3 is TGTGCCAGCAGTTGGACAGGAGCTAATGAAAAACTGTTTTTT. Protein: CASSWTGANEKLFF.

The chain couples TRBV11-2 to TRBJ1-1; 7 positions agree with TRBD1. Trimming cost V 5 bases and J 6 bases; bases outside gene matches: 9. The germline gives CDR1 SGHAT, CDR2 FQNNGV. The CDR3 length is 14 residues. The DNA for the CDR3 is TGTGCCAGCAGCCCTAGACAGGGTTTGGCTGAAGCTTTCTTT. This codes for CASSPRQGLAEAFF.